The 8 T cell receptor beta chains below come from one sample, sequenced in a study of radiotherapy plus CTLA-4 blockade in lung cancer (dated by TCRdb to 2017 to 2018). Library method: the immunoSEQ multiplex PCR assay. This is the immuneACCESS table as TCRdb keeps it, with only in-frame sequences that have V and J called. A part of the clones is gone; compared with another copy, unresolved V genes explain less than half, and the rest is unexplained. Within this sample are roughly 63,000 clones, with around three quarters of them counted one time only. The biggest ten clones account for approximately 8.6% of the sample. The starting material was peripheral blood, obtained from a patient treated with radiotherapy plus ipilimumab. These receptors were taken from a human donor with non-small cell lung cancer whose response to radiotherapy plus ipilimumab could not be evaluated.

The chain carries TRBV30 and TRBJ2-7; D is unresolved. CDR3 size: 13 residues. Germline CDR1 and CDR2: GTSNPN and SVGIG (reference sequence). The V gene lost 3 bases and the J gene lost 0 bases, with 9 bases spanning the gap. The CDR3 nucleotides are TGTGCCTGGAGACCTATGAGCTCCTACGAGCAGTACTTC. It codes for CAWRPMSSYEQYF.

The table lists this clone with a few counts. This chain uses TRBV2 with TRBJ1-3; the match to TRBD1 covers 9 bases. From germline, CDR1 is SNHLY and CDR2 FYNNEI. The CDR3 is made up of 16 amino acids. V lost 6 bases and J lost 0; bases outside the gene matches: 6. CDR3 bases: TGTGCCAGCAGGGGACAGGGCTCTCTCTCTGGAAACACCATATATTTT. Translating it yields CASRGQGSLSGNTIYF.

J is TRBJ2-7 and V is TRBV6-5, with D maybe TRBD2 (6 bases). V dropped 5 bases and J dropped 3 bases, with 14 bases sitting between them. The CDR3 contains 14 residues. Per germline, CDR1 MNHEY and CDR2 SVGAGI. This chain's CDR3 is CASSRTTSGYEQYF. The DNA for the CDR3 is TGTGCCAGCAGTCGGACTACCTCTGGCTACGAGCAGTACTTC.

The V call is TRBV4-2, the J call TRBJ1-4, with D possibly TRBD1 on 6 matching bases. V shed 4 bases and J shed 7 bases, with 10 bases lying between them. The CDR3 has 13 residues. In germline, CDR1 is LGHNA, CDR2 YNFKEQ. The CDR3 spells CASSPGDGEKLFF. The CDR3 nucleotides read TGTGCCAGCAGCCCAGGGGACGGTGAAAAACTGTTTTTT.

This clone was observed a single time. Relative to the germline gene, one junction end is altered; a read error may explain this. The J gene is TRBJ2-1, the V gene TRBV7-9; unclear D gene. From germline, CDR1 is SEHNR and CDR2 FQNEAQ (reference sequence). This CDR3 is 14 amino acids long. CDR3 in DNA: TGTGCCAGCAGCTTCTTGGGCTCCAACAATGAGCAGTTCTTC. It yields the protein CASSFLGSNNEQFF.

This rearrangement joins TRBV9 to TRBJ2-5, with D perhaps matching TRBD2 (5 bases). Between the trimmed V and J ends, which lost 3 bases and 2 bases, there was a span of 11 bases. CDR3 length: 14 amino acids. The germline V gene has CDR1 SGDLS and CDR2 YYNGEE. CDR3: CASSAGLSQETQYF. In DNA form, the CDR3 reads TGTGCCAGCAGCGCCGGACTGTCACAAGAGACCCAGTACTTC.

The chain carries TRBV19 and TRBJ2-7, with TRBD2 matching over 9 bases. J was trimmed by 7 bases and V by 1 base; bases with no gene match: 5. The CDR3 loop spans 14 amino acids. Germline assignment: CDR1 LNHDA and CDR2 SQIVND (reference sequence). CDR3 in amino acids: CASSIARGLAEQYF. The CDR3 DNA follows: TGTGCCAGTAGTATAGCCCGCGGACTAGCGGAGCAGTACTTC.

The chain uses TRBV10-3 and TRBJ1-2; 11 nucleotides agree with TRBD1. Germline lookup yields CDR1 ENHRY and CDR2 SYGVKD. The CDR3 is made up of 15 amino acids. After removal of 7 bases from V and 3 bases from J, the junction contained 7 bases not matched to a gene. CDR3 residues: CAITGTGGSDYGYTF. CDR3 nucleotides: TGTGCCATCACCGGGACAGGGGGATCGGACTATGGCTACACCTTC.